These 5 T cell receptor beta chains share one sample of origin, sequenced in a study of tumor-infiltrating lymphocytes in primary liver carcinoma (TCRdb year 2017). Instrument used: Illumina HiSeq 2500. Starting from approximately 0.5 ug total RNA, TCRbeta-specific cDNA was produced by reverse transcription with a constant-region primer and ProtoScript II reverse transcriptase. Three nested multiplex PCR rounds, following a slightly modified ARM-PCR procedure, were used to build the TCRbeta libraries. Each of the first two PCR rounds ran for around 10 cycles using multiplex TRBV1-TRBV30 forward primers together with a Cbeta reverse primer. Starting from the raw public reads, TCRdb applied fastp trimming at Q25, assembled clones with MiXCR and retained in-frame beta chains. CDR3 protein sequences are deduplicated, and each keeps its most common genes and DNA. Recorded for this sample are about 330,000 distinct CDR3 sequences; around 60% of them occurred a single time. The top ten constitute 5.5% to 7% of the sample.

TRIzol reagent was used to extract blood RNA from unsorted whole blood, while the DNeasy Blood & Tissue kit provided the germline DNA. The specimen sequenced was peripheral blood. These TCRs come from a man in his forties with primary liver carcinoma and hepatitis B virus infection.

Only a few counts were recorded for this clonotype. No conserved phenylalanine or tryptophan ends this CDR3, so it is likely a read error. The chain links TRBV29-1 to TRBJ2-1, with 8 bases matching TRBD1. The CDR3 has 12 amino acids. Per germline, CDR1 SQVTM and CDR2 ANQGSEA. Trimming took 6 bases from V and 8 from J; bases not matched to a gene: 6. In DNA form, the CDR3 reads TGCAGCGTATCCACAGGGGGGCATGAGCAGTTCTCC. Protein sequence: CSVSTGGHEQFS.

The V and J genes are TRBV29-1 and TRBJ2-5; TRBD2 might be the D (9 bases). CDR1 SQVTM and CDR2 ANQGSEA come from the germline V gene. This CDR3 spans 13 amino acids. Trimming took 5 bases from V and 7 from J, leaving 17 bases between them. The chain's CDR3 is CSVTASGTGTQYF. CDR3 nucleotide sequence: TGCAGCGTTACGGCTAGCGGGACAGGGACCCAGTACTTC.

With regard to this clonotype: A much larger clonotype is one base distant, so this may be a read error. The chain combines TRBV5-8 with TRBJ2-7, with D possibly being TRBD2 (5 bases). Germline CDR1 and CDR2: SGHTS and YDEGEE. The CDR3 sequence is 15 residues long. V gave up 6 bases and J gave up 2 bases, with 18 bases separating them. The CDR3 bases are TGTGCCAGCAACTTAGGCACGGGAACAACCTACGAGCAGTACTTC. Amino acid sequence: CASNLGTGTTYEQYF.

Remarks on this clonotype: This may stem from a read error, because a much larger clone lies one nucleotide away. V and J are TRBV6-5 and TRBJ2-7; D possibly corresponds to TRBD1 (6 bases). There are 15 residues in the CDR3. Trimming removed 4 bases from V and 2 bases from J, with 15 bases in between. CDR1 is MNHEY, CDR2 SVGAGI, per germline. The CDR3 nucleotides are TGTGCCAGCAGTTCCATCACCGGGACACCCTACGAGCAGTACTTC. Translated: CASSSITGTPYEQYF.

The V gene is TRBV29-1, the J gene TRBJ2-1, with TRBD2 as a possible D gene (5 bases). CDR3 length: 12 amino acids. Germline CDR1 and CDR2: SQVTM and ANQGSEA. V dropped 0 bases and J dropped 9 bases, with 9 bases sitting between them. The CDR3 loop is CSVEDVGGEQFF. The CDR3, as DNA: TGCAGCGTTGAAGATGTCGGAGGTGAGCAGTTCTTC.